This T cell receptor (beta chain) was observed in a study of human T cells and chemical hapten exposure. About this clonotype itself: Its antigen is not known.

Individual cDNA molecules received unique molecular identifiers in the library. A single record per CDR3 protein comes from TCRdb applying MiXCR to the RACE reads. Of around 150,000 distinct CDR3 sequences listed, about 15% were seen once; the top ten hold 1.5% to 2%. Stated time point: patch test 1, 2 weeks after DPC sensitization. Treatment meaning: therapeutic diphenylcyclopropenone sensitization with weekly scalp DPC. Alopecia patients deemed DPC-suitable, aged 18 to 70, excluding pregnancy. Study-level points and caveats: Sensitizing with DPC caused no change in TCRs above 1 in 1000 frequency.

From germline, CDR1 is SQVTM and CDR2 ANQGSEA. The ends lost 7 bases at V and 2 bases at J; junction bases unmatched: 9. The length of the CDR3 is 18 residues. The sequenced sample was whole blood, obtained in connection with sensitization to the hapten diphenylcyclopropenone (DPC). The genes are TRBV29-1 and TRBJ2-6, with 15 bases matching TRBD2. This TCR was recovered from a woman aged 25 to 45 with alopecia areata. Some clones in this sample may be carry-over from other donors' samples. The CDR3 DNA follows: TGCAGCGCGGGGACTAGCGGGAGGAGTCTGACTGGGGCCAACGTCCTGACTTTC. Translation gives CSAGTSGRSLTGANVLTF.